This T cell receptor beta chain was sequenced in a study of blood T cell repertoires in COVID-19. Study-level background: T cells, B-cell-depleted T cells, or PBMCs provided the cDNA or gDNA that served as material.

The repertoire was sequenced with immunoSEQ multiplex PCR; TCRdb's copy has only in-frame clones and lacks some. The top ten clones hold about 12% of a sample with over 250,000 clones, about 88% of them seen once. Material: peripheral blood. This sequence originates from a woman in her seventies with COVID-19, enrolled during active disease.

The CDR3 DNA reads TGCGCCAGCACCCGTGGGGGGTGGGGCGAGCAGTACTTC. Its protein product is CASTRGGWGEQYF. The chain couples TRBV5-1 to TRBJ2-7; the D gene is possibly TRBD2 (6 bases). The germline V and J ends were trimmed by 6 bases and 6 bases, with 16 bases remaining between them. CDR3 length: 13 amino acids. Germline-derived CDR1 and CDR2 are SGHRS and YFSETQ.